The 7 T cell receptor beta chains presented below share a single source sample, sequenced in a study of cytomegalovirus exposure and HLA in healthy donors. Both 60 Vbeta primers and 13 Jbeta primers went into the PCR. Sequencing used immunoSEQ multiplex PCR; TCRdb keeps in-frame clones, though not all of them. This table has roughly 73,000 clones, 78% appearing once. Input material: PBMCs. The receptor source for this set is a man aged 40-49 years in good health and CMV-seronegative.

This chain joins TRBV19 and TRBJ1-5, with 7 bases matching TRBD1. There are 15 residues in the CDR3. Germline values: CDR1 LNHDA, CDR2 SQIVND (reference sequence). Unmatched junction bases numbered 4, after V lost 5 bases and J lost 0 bases. Here the CDR3 reads CASSRGTDSNQPQHF. CDR3 nucleotides: TGTGCCAGTAGTCGTGGGACAGATAGCAATCAGCCCCAGCATTTT.

This chain links TRBV6-4 with TRBJ2-3; TRBD1 agrees at 7 bases. Germline-derived CDR1 and CDR2 are MRHNA and SNTAGT. V was pared by 7 bases and J by 1 base, with 2 bases of the junction left unmatched. The length of the CDR3 is 13 residues. This chain's CDR3 is CASMGTGTDTQYF. CDR3 nucleotide sequence: TGTGCCAGCATGGGGACAGGCACAGATACGCAGTATTTT.

The chain links TRBV4-1 to TRBJ2-1; the match to TRBD2 covers 13 bases. V dropped 2 bases and J dropped 3; count of bases not matched to a gene: 7. From germline, CDR1 is MGHRA and CDR2 YSYEKL. The CDR3 is 18 residues long. The CDR3 loop reads CASSQTGGLAGYYNEQFF. The CDR3 region has the DNA TGCGCCAGCAGCCAAACCGGGGGACTAGCGGGGTACTACAATGAGCAGTTCTTC.

The CDR3 sequence is CASSQAEGPGGKLFF. DNA of the CDR3: TGCGCCAGCAGCCAAGCCGAGGGGCCGGGAGGAAAACTGTTTTTT. V and J are TRBV4-3 and TRBJ1-4; tentative D call: TRBD1 (5 bases). CDR3 size: 15 residues. Germline assignment: CDR1 LGHNA and CDR2 YSLEER. Trimming left V 1 base short and J 10 bases short, with 16 bases between.

The chain recombines TRBV18 with TRBJ1-1, with D possibly being TRBD1 (6 bases). The germline gives CDR1 KGHSH, CDR2 LQKENI. This CDR3 spans 15 amino acids. V was trimmed by 2 bases and J by 3 bases, leaving 13 bases between them. CDR3 protein: CASSPSGGSYTEAFF. As DNA, the CDR3 is TGTGCCAGCTCACCAAGTGGGGGCTCCTACACTGAAGCTTTCTTT.

V usage is TRBV18 and J usage is TRBJ1-2; 8 nucleotides agree with TRBD1. The CDR3 has 14 amino acids. Germline V lookup: CDR1 KGHSH, CDR2 LQKENI. Trimming cost V 3 bases and J 6 bases; bases outside gene matches: 6. CDR3 in amino acids: CASSPSTGVDGYTF. CDR3 bases: TGTGCCAGCTCACCCTCGACAGGGGTCGATGGCTACACCTTC.

The V gene is TRBV10-3, the J gene TRBJ2-7; a possible D gene is TRBD1 (5 bases). This CDR3 has 12 residues. Germline V gives CDR1 ENHRY, CDR2 SYGVKD. V lost 4 bases to trimming and J lost 9 bases, with 13 bases between them. DNA of the CDR3: TGTGCCATCAGTGGGCCAGACAGAGGGCAGTACTTC. Its translation: CAISGPDRGQYF.